These T cell receptor beta chains were read from a single sample in a study of blood T cell repertoires in COVID-19. The method was immunoSEQ multiplex PCR; TCRdb's version includes in-frame clones alone and lacks a portion of them. The sample carries about 140,000 clones, around four fifths recorded once. The sequenced material came from PBMCs or T cells enriched from blood (not recorded which). The receptors shown here come from a woman aged 40 to 50 who had recovered from COVID-19. CDR3s include the opening cysteine and the closing phenylalanine or tryptophan. D genes are given only for firm matches. Some rows have no size entry. The others give once, few or many, or a class for an expanded clone.

abundance | d_gene | j_gene | v_gene | CDR3nt | CDR3aa
few | TRBD1 | TRBJ1-4 | TRBV19 | TGTGCCAGCCGGGACAGGGACGATGGGAATGAAAAACTGTTTTTT | CASRDRDDGNEKLFF
- | - | TRBJ1-4 | TRBV5-5 | TGTGCCAGCAGCTTGGGGGGCCCTAACGAAAAACTGTTTTTT | CASSLGGPNEKLFF
- | - | TRBJ2-7 | TRBV11-2 | TGTGCCAGCAGCTTGTTTGGGGGGACCTACGAGCAGTACTTC | CASSLFGGTYEQYF
- | - | TRBJ2-6 | TRBV15 | TGTGCCACCAGCAGAGAACGAGGGTCTGGGGCCAACGTCCTGACTTTC | CATSRERGSGANVLTF
- | - | TRBJ1-2 | TRBV9 | TGTGCCAGCAGCGGCTACCGGGACAAAGCTAACTATGGCTACACCTTC | CASSGYRDKANYGYTF
once | - | TRBJ1-5 | TRBV7-9 | TGTGCCAGCAGCCCCAGCGGGGGGTATCAGCCCCAGCATTTT | CASSPSGGYQPQHF
- | TRBD2 | TRBJ2-3 | TRBV2 | TGTGCCAGCAGTCCCGCTTTTGCGGGAGGCACAGATACGCAGTATTTT | CASSPAFAGGTDTQYF
- | - | TRBJ2-1 | TRBV6-6 | TGTGCCAGCAGTCCTCGACCGGGGGTCCTATCCTTAAATGAGCAGTTCTTC | CASSPRPGVLSLNEQFF
- | TRBD2 | TRBJ2-1 | TRBV5-1 | TGCGCCAGCAGCTTGAGGCTAGCGGGGGAGATATACAATGAGCAGTTCTTC | CASSLRLAGEIYNEQFF
- | - | TRBJ2-3 | TRBV4-1 | TGCGCCAGCAGCCATGGCCCCCAGGGCGATACGCAGTATTTT | CASSHGPQGDTQYF
once | TRBD1 | TRBJ2-1 | TRBV13 | TGTGCCAGCAGCTTTCGGACAGGGGTGGGTGAGCAGTTCTTC | CASSFRTGVGEQFF
- | TRBD1 | TRBJ2-5 | TRBV14 | TGTGCCAGCAGACAGGGACAGGGTGTGCGAGAGACCCAGTACTTC | CASRQGQGVRETQYF
- | TRBD2 | TRBJ2-1 | TRBV30 | TGTGCCTGGGGACCGGGACTAGGATCTTACAATGAGCAGTTCTTC | CAWGPGLGSYNEQFF
- | - | TRBJ1-4 | TRBV13 | TGTGCCAGCAGCTTATGGAGCAAGGAAAAACTGTTTTTT | CASSLWSKEKLFF
- | TRBD2 | TRBJ2-1 | TRBV25-1 | TGTGCCAGCAGTGTGAGCGGGAGGGCCTCTGAGCAGTTCTTC | CASSVSGRASEQFF
few | - | TRBJ1-2 | TRBV19 | TGTGCCAGTAGAAAGGGACAAACATCTTTGGGGAACTATGGCTACACCTTC | CASRKGQTSLGNYGYTF
- | - | TRBJ1-5 | TRBV19 | TGTGCCAGTAATTCATGGGGCTCGTCGGATAATGATCAGCCCCAGCATTTT | CASNSWGSSDNDQPQHF
- | - | TRBJ1-3 | TRBV9 | TGTGCCAGCAGCGTATCCCCAGCGACAGGCTCTGGAAACACCATATATTTT | CASSVSPATGSGNTIYF
- | - | TRBJ2-1 | TRBV6-1 | TGTGCCAGCAGTGAGAACGGAGGGCAGTTCTTC | CASSENGGQFF
- | TRBD2 | TRBJ2-1 | TRBV19 | TGTGCCAGTAGTAGGTTAGCGGGGACCAGGCATGATGAGCAGTTCTTC | CASSRLAGTRHDEQFF
once | - | TRBJ2-2 | TRBV13 | TGTGCCAGCAGCTCGGGACTTACCGGGGAGCTGTTTTTT | CASSSGLTGELFF
- | - | TRBJ2-7 | TRBV7-6 | TGTGCCAGCAGCTTCCCGGCGGGCGAGCAGTACTTC | CASSFPAGEQYF
- | - | TRBJ2-7 | TRBV27 | TGTGCCAGCAGTTTCAGGGGAAAGAGGAATAACGAGCAGTACTTC | CASSFRGKRNNEQYF
- | - | TRBJ2-5 | TRBV3-1/TRBV3-2 | TGTGCCAGCAGCCAGCCTGGCGTACGGCAGGGGGGAGAGACCCAGTACTTC | CASSQPGVRQGGETQYF